Below, 18 T cell receptor beta chains from the same sample are listed, as sequenced in a study of OX40 agonist ivuxolimab in advanced cancers. Sequencing was performed with immunoSEQ multiplex PCR; in TCRdb, only in-frame clones are kept and a portion is missing. The data contain around 58,000 clones, 75% to 90% of them seen just once; the ten biggest clones take up 1.4%. The source material was CD4+ or CD8+ T cells sorted from blood, sampled in a trial of the OX40 agonist ivuxolimab. These TCRs come from an adult with an advanced solid tumor such as melanoma, head and neck, liver or kidney cancer.

The chain recombines TRBV30 with TRBJ1-1, with TRBD1 matching over 8 bases. The CDR3 consists of 14 residues. Germline V gene data show CDR1 as GTSNPN and CDR2 as SVGIG (reference sequence). In DNA form, the CDR3 reads TGTGCTGCCCGGGACAGGCCCCTGAACACTGAAGCTTTCTTT. Protein sequence: CAARDRPLNTEAFF.

The V gene is TRBV30, the J gene TRBJ2-3, with 10 bases fitting TRBD2. J was trimmed by 6 bases and V by 2 bases; bases with no gene match: 5. Germline CDR1 reads GTSNPN; CDR2 reads SVGIG (reference sequence). The CDR3 totals 14 residues. In DNA, the CDR3 is TGTGCCTGGAGTAGAACTAGCGGGGTGGATACGCAGTATTTT. Protein: CAWSRTSGVDTQYF.

The chain couples TRBV21-1 to TRBJ2-3; the table's D gene call, TRBD2, was not cross checked with the DNA. TRBV21-1 represents a pseudogene. This CDR3 has 15 residues. The CDR3 DNA is TGTGCCAGGCCGAGGATAGCACCGCCCCCGGATACGCAGTATTTT. Translating gives CARPRIAPPPDTQYF.

Concerning this clone: At one end, the junction sequence differs from germline, possibly due to a read error. The gene calls are TRBV7-9 and TRBJ2-1; 8 nucleotides align to TRBD2. The CDR3 has 15 residues. In germline, CDR1 is SEHNR, CDR2 FQNEAQ (reference sequence). CDR3 in DNA: TGTGCCAGCAGCTTGGGTCGGGGGGGCCGAAATGAGCAATTCTTC. Its translation is CASSLGRGGRNEQFF.

The rearrangement links TRBV9 to TRBJ1-3; unclear D gene. CDR3 length equals 16 residues. CDR1 SGDLS and CDR2 YYNGEE come from the germline V gene. V was cut by 4 bases and J by 0 bases, with 14 bases left in between. The DNA for the CDR3 is TGTGCCAGCAGCCCCCTTCTGACGATCTCTGGAAACACCATATATTTT. This gives the protein CASSPLLTISGNTIYF.

This chain connects TRBV10-2 to TRBJ2-3; 12 bases are shared with TRBD2. V shed 8 bases and J 3 bases; nucleotides not matched to a gene: 6. Germline V gene sequence: CDR1 WSHSY, CDR2 SAAADI. CDR3 size: 15 residues. The CDR3 DNA reads TGCGCCAGCGCCCAACTAGCGGGGGGTACAGATACGCAGTATTTT. It translates to CASAQLAGGTDTQYF.

This chain links TRBV30 with TRBJ2-2; 8 positions agree with TRBD1. Germline lookup yields CDR1 GTSNPN and CDR2 SVGIG (reference sequence). The CDR3 covers 13 residues. With 6 bases clipped from V and 7 bases from J, the junction kept 7 bases outside the gene matches. CDR3 sequence: CACRGQQVGELFF. Here the CDR3 DNA reads TGTGCCTGCAGGGGGCAACAAGTCGGGGAGCTGTTTTTT.

The chain couples TRBV9 to TRBJ1-4; no clear D gene. The length of the CDR3 is 15 residues. The germline V gene encodes CDR1 SGDLS and CDR2 YYNGEE. Trimming took 4 bases from V and 6 from J, leaving 16 bases between them. In DNA, the CDR3 is TGTGCCAGCAGCCCTAACCGGTCACTTCATGAAAAACTGTTTTTT. Encoded protein: CASSPNRSLHEKLFF.

The chain is built from TRBV27 and TRBJ2-2, with D possibly matching TRBD1 (5 bases). Germline V CDR1 and CDR2: MNHEY, SMNVEV (reference sequence). V was cut by 0 bases and J by 5 bases, with 13 bases left in between. The CDR3 has 16 amino acids. DNA for the CDR3: TGTGCCAGCAGTTTATCTGGCAGGGCGACAACCGGGGAGCTGTTTTTT. Amino acids: CASSLSGRATTGELFF.

The chain recombines TRBV9 with TRBJ1-4, with a tentative D call TRBD1 (6 bases). This CDR3 has 14 residues. Germline CDR1 reads SGDLS; CDR2 reads YYNGEE. Trimming stripped 2 bases from V and 8 bases from J, with 13 bases between. The CDR3 DNA sequence: TGTGCCAGCAGCGTCCCGGGGGCAGGGGAAAAACTGTTTTTT. Residues: CASSVPGAGEKLFF.

V usage is TRBV7-3 and J usage is TRBJ1-1; 9 bases align to TRBD1. The CDR3 length is 14 residues. The junction had 4 bases not matched to a gene; V was cut back by 5 bases and J by 3 bases. Germline values: CDR1 SGHTA, CDR2 FQGTGA. This chain's CDR3 is CASSPQGADTEAFF. The CDR3 DNA sequence: TGTGCCAGCAGCCCACAGGGGGCCGACACTGAAGCTTTCTTT.

Concerning this clone itself: An end of the junction does not agree with germline; a read error may underlie this. V usage is TRBV5-1 and J usage is TRBJ1-2; 10 bases map to TRBD1. There are 15 residues in the CDR3. Germline V gives CDR1 SGHRS, CDR2 YFSETQ. The DNA of the CDR3 is TGCGCCAGCACCTTGACAGGGGGCAATAACTATGGCTACACCTTC. Amino acids: CASTLTGGNNYGYTF.

A single count supports this clone. The chain combines TRBV29-1 with TRBJ2-1; TRBD2 is a possible D gene (5 bases). From germline, CDR1 is SQVTM and CDR2 ANQGSEA. Deletions cut 1 base from V and 2 bases from J, with 6 bases between. This CDR3 has 13 residues. CDR3 sequence reads: CSVEVGTYNEQFF. CDR3 bases: TGCAGCGTTGAAGTCGGGACCTACAATGAGCAGTTCTTC.

The CDR3 coding sequence is TGTGCCAGCAGTTTATCAGGGCGGGGGGCGGAAAAACTGTTTTTT. Residues: CASSLSGRGAEKLFF. The chain joins TRBV27 to TRBJ1-4; the D gene is possibly TRBD1 (6 bases). V lost 0 bases, J lost 8 bases, and 13 bases lay in between. Germline assignment: CDR1 MNHEY and CDR2 SMNVEV (reference sequence). The length of the CDR3 is 15 residues.

This clone came up once. The J gene is TRBJ1-2, the V gene TRBV5-4, with a weak D call TRBD1 (6 bases). This CDR3 contains 16 residues. Trimming cost V 4 bases and J 4 bases, with 20 bases left between them. The germline CDR1 and CDR2 sequences are SGHNT and YYREEE (reference sequence). The CDR3 bases are TGTGCCAGCAGCCTAGGGGGGGGAACAACGGTCTATGGCTACACCTTC. Protein product: CASSLGGGTTVYGYTF.

The V gene is TRBV28, the J gene TRBJ1-3, with 8 bases aligning to TRBD1. Germline CDR1 reads MDHEN; CDR2 reads SYDVKM. J was trimmed by 1 base and V by 7 bases; bases with no gene match: 9. This CDR3 spans 16 amino acids. The CDR3 coding sequence is TGTGCCAGCAATCAGGACAGGGCCGATTCTGGAAACACCATATATTTT. This gives the protein CASNQDRADSGNTIYF.

V is TRBV2 and J is TRBJ2-3; tentatively, D is TRBD1 (6 bases). V lost 7 bases, J lost 2 bases, and 19 bases lay in between. The CDR3 has 16 residues. Germline-derived CDR1 and CDR2 are SNHLY and FYNNEI. CDR3 coding DNA: TGTGCCAGCAAGCTTCGTCAGGGGTCGTACACAGATACGCAGTATTTT. Its protein product is CASKLRQGSYTDTQYF.

The chain carries TRBV28 and TRBJ1-5; D not certain. This CDR3 has 13 amino acids. Between the trimmed V and J ends, which lost 8 bases and 7 bases, there was a span of 15 bases. From germline, CDR1 is MDHEN and CDR2 SYDVKM. The CDR3 sequence: CASGPGYQQPQHF. DNA of the CDR3: TGTGCCAGCGGACCCGGGTATCAGCAGCCCCAGCATTTT.